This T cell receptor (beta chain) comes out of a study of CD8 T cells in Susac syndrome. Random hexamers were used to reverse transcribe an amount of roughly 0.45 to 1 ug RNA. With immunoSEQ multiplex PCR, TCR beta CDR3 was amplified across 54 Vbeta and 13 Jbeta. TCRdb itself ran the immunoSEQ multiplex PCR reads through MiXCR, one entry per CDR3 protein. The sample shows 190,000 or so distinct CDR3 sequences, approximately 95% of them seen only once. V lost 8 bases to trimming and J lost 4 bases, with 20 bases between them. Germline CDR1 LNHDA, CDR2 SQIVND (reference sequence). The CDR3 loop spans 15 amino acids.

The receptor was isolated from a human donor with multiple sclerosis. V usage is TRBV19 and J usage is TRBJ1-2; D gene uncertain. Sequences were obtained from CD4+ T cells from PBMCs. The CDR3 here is CASVYYDGPAYGYTF. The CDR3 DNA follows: TGTGCCAGTGTATATTACGACGGTCCTGCCTATGGCTACACCTTC.